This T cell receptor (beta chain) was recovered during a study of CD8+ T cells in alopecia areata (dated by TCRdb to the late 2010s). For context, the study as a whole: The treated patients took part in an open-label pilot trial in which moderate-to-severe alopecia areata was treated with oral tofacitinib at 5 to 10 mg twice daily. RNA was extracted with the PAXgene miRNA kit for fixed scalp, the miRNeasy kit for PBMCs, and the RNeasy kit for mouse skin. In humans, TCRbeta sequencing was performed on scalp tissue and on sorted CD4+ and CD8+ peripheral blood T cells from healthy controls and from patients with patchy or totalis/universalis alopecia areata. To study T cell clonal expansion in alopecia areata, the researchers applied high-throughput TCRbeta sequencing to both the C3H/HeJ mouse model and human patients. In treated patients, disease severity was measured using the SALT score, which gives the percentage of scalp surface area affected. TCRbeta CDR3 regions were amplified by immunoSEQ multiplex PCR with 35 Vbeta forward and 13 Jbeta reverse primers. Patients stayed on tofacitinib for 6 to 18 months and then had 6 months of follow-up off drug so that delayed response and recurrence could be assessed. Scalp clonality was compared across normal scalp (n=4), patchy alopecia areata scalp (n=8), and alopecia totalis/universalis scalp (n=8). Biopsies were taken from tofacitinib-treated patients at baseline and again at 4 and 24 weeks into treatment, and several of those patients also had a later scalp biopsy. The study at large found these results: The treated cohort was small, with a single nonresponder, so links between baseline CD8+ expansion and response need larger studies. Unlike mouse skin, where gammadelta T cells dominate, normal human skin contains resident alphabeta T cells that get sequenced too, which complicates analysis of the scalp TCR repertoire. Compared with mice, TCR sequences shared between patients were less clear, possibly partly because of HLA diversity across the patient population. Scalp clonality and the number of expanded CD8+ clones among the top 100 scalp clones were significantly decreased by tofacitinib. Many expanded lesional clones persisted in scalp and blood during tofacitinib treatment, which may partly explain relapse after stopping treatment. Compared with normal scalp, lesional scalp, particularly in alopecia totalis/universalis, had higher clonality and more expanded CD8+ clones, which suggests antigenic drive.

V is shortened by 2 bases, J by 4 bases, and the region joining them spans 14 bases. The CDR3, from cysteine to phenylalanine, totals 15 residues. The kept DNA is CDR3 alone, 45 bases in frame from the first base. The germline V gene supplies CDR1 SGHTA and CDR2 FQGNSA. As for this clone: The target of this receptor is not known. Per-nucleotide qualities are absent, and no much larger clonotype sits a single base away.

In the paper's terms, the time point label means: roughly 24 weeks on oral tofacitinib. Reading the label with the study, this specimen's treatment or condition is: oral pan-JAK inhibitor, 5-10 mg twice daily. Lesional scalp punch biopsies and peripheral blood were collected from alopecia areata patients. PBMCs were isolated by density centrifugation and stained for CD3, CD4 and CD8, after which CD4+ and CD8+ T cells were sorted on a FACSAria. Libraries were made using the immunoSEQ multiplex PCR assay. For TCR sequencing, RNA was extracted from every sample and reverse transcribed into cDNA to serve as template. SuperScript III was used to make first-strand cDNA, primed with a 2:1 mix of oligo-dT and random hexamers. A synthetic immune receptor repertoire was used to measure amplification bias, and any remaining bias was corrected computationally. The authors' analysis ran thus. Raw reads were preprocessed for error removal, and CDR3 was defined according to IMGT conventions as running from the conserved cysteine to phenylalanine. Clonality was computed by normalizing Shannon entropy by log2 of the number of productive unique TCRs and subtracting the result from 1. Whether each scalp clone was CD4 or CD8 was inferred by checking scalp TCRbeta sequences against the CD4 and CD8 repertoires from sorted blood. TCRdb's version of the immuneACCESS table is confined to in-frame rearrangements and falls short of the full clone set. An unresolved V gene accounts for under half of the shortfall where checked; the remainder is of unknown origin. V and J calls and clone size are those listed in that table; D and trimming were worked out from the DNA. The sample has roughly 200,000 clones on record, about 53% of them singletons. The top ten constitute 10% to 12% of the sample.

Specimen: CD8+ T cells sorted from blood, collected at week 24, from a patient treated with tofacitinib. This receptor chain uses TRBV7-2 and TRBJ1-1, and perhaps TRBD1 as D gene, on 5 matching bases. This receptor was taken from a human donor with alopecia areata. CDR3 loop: CASSLLGGRVTEAFF. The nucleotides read TGTGCCAGCAGCTTACTCGGCGGCAGGGTCACTGAAGCTTTCTTT.